This T cell receptor (beta chain) was sequenced for a study of early stage breast cancer tumors. Across the study: Of about 17 invasive breast tumors, about a dozen were hormone receptor-positive, HER2-negative.

There are a few counts of this clone. Its cognate antigen is unknown. Notes on the study in general: Compared with adjacent normal breast tissue, tumors showed 2 to 2.5-fold greater T cell density and higher clonality. Comparing each tissue with blood distinguished tumor from normal in about 90% of the 16 patients.

The adjacent normal breast tissue was taken roughly 2-4 cm from the tumor. Libraries were prepared by immunoSEQ multiplex PCR; TCRdb keeps only in-frame clonotypes and omits some of them. The profile shows 9,500 to 10,000 clones, around 76% of them singletons. CDR1 is MNHNS and CDR2 is SASEGT in the germline V gene. The ends were cut back, 4 bases at V and 5 bases at J, with 11 bases in the middle. This CDR3 region has 14 residues. The V and J genes are TRBV6-1 and TRBJ2-2; D not certain. The clonotype originates from a person between 35 and 49 years old with breast cancer. Sequencing was performed on normal breast tissue next to the tumor. CDR3 sequence (DNA): TGTGCCAGCAGTGGAGACTTTGAGACCGGGGAGCTGTTTTTT. Protein: CASSGDFETGELFF.